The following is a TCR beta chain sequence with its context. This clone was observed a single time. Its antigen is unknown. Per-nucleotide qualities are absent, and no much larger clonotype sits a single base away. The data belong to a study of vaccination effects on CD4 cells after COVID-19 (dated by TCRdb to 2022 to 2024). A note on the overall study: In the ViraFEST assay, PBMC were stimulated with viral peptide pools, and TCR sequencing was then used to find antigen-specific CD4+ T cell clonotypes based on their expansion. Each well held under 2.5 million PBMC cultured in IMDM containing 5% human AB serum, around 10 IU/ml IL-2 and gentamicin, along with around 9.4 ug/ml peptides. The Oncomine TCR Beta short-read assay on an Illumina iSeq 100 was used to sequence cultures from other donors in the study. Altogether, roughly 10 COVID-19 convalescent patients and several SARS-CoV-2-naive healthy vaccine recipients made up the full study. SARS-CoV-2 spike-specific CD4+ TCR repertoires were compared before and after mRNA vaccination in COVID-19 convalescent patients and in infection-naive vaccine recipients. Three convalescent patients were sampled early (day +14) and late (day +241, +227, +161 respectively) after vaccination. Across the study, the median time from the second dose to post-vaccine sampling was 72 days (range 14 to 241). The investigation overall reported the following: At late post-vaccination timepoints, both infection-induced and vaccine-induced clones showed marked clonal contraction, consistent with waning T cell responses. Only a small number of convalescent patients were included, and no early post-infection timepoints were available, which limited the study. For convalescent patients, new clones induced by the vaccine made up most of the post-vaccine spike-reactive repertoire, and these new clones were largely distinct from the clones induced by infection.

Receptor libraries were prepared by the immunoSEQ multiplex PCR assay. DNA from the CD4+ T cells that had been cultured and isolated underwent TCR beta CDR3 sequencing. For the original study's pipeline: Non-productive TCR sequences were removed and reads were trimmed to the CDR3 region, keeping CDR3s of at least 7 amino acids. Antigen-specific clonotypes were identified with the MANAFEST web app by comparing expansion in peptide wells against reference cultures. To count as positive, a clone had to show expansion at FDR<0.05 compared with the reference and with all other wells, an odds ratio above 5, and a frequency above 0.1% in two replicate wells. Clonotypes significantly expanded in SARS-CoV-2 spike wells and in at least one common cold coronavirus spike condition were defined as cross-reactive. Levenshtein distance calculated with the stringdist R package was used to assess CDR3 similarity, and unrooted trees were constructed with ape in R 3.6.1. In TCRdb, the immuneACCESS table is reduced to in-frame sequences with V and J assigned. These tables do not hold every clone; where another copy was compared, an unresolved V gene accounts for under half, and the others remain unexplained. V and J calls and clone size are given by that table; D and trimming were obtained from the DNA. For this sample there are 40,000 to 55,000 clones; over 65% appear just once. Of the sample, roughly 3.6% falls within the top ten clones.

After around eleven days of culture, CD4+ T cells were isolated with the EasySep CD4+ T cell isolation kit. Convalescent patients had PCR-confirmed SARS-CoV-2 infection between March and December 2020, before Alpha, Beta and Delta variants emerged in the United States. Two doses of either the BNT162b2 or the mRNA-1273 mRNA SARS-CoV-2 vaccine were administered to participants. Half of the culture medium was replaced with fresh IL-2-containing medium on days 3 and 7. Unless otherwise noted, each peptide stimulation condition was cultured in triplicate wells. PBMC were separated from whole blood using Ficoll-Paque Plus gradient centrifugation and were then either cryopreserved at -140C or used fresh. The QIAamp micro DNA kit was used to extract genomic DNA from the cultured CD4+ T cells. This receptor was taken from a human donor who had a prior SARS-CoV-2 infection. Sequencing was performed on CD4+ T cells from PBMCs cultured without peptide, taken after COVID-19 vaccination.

The CDR3 protein: CASSGKTGLSGNTIYF. The DNA sequence is given as TGTGCCAGCAGCGGGAAGACGGGACTCTCTGGAAACACCATATATTTT. The V and J segments used are TRBV7-8 and TRBJ1-3; TRBD1 might be the D gene, on 5 matching bases. The V end loses 5 bases and the J end loses 0 bases, and a stretch of 14 bases separates them. From the cysteine through the phenylalanine, the CDR3 covers 16 amino acids. Of all the DNA, just the CDR3 is kept, 48 bases in frame from base 1. CDR1 and CDR2 were assigned from the germline V gene as SGHVS and FQNEAQ.